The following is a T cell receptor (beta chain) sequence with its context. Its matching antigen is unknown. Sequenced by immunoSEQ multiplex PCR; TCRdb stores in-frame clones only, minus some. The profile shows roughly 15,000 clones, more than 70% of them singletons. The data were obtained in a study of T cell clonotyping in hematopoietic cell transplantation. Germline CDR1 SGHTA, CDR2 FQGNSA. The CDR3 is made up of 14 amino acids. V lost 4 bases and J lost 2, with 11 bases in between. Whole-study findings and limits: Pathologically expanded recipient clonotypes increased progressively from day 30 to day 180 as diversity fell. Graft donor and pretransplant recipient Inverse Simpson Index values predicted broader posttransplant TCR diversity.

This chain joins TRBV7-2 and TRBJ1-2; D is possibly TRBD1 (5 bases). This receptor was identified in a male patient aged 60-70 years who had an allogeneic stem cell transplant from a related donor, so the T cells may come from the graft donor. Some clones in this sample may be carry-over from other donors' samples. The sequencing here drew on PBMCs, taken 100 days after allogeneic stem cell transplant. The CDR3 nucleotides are TGTGCCAGCAGCTACCACAGGAGAAACTATGGCTACACCTTC. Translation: CASSYHRRNYGYTF.